A selection of T cell receptor beta chains follows, all from one sample in a study of T cells after yellow fever vaccination. Each CDR3 protein gets one entry after TCRdb re-called the 5' RACE reads with MiXCR. The sample has 450,000 to 550,000 distinct CDR3 sequences, just over 20% seen once. Here the sequenced sample was PBMCs, taken roughly 23 days after the first yellow fever vaccination. These receptors were taken from a man aged 18 to 29 who received the YFV17D yellow fever vaccine. Both conserved end residues are part of each CDR3. A D gene is named only where the DNA matches it firmly.

>TRBV3-1|TRBJ1-4|.
CASSFRHFGEKLFF
>TRBV20-1|TRBJ2-1|TRBD2
CSAGRLAGQFF
>TRBV4-3|TRBJ2-3|TRBD2
CASSPRGGVVTDTQYF
>TRBV11-2|TRBJ2-2|.
CASSFRVRQGNTGELFF
>TRBV7-2|TRBJ1-2|.
CASRGTGRPNYGYTF
>TRBV11-2|TRBJ2-6|.
CASSQTGGLAGANVLTF
>TRBV6-2/TRBV6-3|TRBJ2-1|TRBD1
CASSYGTGSYNEQFF
>TRBV4-3|TRBJ2-1|TRBD2
CASSPTSDFYNEQFF
>TRBV7-2|TRBJ2-7|.
CASSLGRPYEQYF
>TRBV12-3/TRBV12-4|TRBJ1-5|TRBD1
CASSPGQGEGSQHF
>TRBV27|TRBJ1-5|.
CASSLLDGQPQHF
>TRBV29-1|TRBJ2-3|.
CSVDFSGDTQYF
>TRBV6-2/TRBV6-3|TRBJ1-1|.
CASLRKSTEAFF
>TRBV5-1|TRBJ1-1|TRBD1
CASSLAGQGSEAFF
>TRBV20-1|TRBJ1-1|.
CSASAERAFF
>TRBV9|TRBJ1-3|.
CASSALPGSGNTIYF
>TRBV6-5|TRBJ1-3|.
CASSSSLSGHSGNTIYF
>TRBV4-2|TRBJ2-2|.
CASSQDLRDHTGELFF
>TRBV29-1|TRBJ2-3|TRBD2
CSVAALAGGPDTQYF
>TRBV19|TRBJ1-5|TRBD1
CASRGQSSSNQPQHF
>TRBV12-3/TRBV12-4|TRBJ2-1|TRBD2
CASSLALSGGRYEQFF
>TRBV18|TRBJ2-5|TRBD2
CASTGLAGDQETQYF
>TRBV5-1|TRBJ2-3|.
CASSLEAVTDTQYF
>TRBV11-1|TRBJ1-6|.
CASSQHSSTADSPLHF
>TRBV7-2|TRBJ2-5|TRBD2
CASSLRLGLAEQETQYF